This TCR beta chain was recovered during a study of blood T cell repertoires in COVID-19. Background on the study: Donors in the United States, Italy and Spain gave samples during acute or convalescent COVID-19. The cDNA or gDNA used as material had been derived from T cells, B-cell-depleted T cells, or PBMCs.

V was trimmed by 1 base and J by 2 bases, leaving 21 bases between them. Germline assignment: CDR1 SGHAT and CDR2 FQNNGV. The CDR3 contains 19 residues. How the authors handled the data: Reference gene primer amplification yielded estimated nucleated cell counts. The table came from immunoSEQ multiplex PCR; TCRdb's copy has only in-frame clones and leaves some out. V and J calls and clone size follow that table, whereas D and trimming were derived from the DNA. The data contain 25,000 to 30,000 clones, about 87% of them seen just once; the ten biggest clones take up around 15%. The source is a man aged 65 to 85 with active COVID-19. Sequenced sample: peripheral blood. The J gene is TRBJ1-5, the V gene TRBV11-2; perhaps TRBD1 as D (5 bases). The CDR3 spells CASSLAGAGVGRGNQPQHF. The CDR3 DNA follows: TGTGCCAGCAGCTTAGCGGGAGCGGGGGTAGGAAGGGGCAATCAGCCCCAGCATTTT.